A single TCR beta chain is shown here with its context. The sample is drawn from a study of STAT5B mutations in CD4+ large granular lymphocyte leukemia. The survey-level immunoSEQ assay was used. The table came from immunoSEQ multiplex PCR; TCRdb's copy has only in-frame clones and leaves some out. This repertoire shows fewer than 30,000 clones, around 80% found once; its top ten account for more than 1%. This TCR was recovered from a human donor in good health. What was sequenced was CD4+ T cells from blood buffy coats.

The CDR3 here is CASRPGHYYGYTF. The CDR3 region has the DNA TGTGCCAGCAGGCCGGGACACTACTATGGCTACACCTTC. The chain employs TRBV6-1 and TRBJ1-2; possible D gene TRBD1, 6 bases. Germline V lookup: CDR1 MNHNS, CDR2 SASEGT. Trimming removed 6 bases from V and 3 bases from J, with 11 bases in between. This CDR3 spans 13 amino acids.